Listed here are 13 T cell receptor beta chains from one sample, sequenced in a study of cytomegalovirus exposure and HLA in healthy donors. It was with 60 Vbeta and 13 Jbeta primers that the PCR ran. TCRdb's table, derived via immunoSEQ multiplex PCR, lists solely in-frame clones and lacks some. The table lists about 260,000 clones, almost 85% of them singletons. The sample consisted of PBMCs. These receptor sequences come from a woman aged 40 to 50 in good health and CMV-seropositive.

V gene TRBV2 combines with J gene TRBJ2-3; 10 bases fit TRBD2. The trim removed 7 bases at V and 4 bases at J, leaving 11 bases unmatched. Germline-derived CDR1 and CDR2 are SNHLY and FYNNEI. The CDR3 covers 16 residues. The CDR3 DNA sequence: TGTGCCAGCAAGGAGGGCAGCGGGAGGGCCGCAGATACGCAGTATTTT. Amino acids: CASKEGSGRAADTQYF. Full variable domain (outside the CDR3, taken from reference TRBV2 and TRBJ2-3): EPEVTQTPSHQVTQMGQEVILRCVPISNHLYFYWYRQILGQKVEFLVSFYNNEISEKSEIFDDQFSVERPDGSNFTLKIRSTKLEDSAMYFCASKEGSGRAADTQYFGPGTRLTVL.

V is TRBV19 and J is TRBJ2-2; D perhaps matches TRBD2 (6 bases). The CDR3 has 15 residues. Deletions cut 3 bases from V and 4 bases from J, with 12 bases between. CDR1 is LNHDA, CDR2 SQIVND, per germline (reference sequence). DNA for the CDR3: TGTGCCAGTAGTATCCGTCAGGGAGGCACCGGGGAGCTGTTTTTT. Amino acid sequence: CASSIRQGGTGELFF.

The CDR3, as DNA: TGTGCCAGCAGCTTAGCGGGCTATGAGCAGTTCTTC. It codes for CASSLAGYEQFF. V usage is TRBV7-2 and J usage is TRBJ2-1; no clear D. The V gene's germline CDR1 is SGHTA and CDR2 FQGNSA. The CDR3 covers 12 residues. Deletions cut 0 bases from V and 8 bases from J, with 5 bases between.

CDR3 loop: CASSARQLNTEAFF. DNA of the CDR3: TGTGCCAGCAGTGCGAGACAGCTGAACACTGAAGCTTTCTTT. V and J are TRBV2 and TRBJ1-1, with D perhaps matching TRBD1 (5 bases). CDR1 SNHLY and CDR2 FYNNEI come from the germline V gene. The CDR3 runs 14 residues. V was cut by 4 bases and J by 0 bases, with 9 bases left in between.

The chain joins TRBV4-1 to TRBJ2-5; unclear D gene. The J call may be wrong; the DNA end is better matched by TRBJ2-7. Germline loops: CDR1 MGHRA, CDR2 YSYEKL. The CDR3 length is 14 residues. CDR3 residues: CASSLASLSYEQYF. The CDR3 coding sequence is TGCGCCAGCAGCCTTGCTAGTCTCTCCTACGAGCAGTACTTC.

The chain carries TRBV7-6 and TRBJ2-7; D is undetermined. V was trimmed by 5 bases and J by 2 bases, leaving 13 bases between them. This CDR3 comprises 14 residues. The germline gives CDR1 SGHVS, CDR2 FNYEAQ. As DNA, the CDR3 is TGTGCCAGCAGCGTCGCAGGCACGGCCTACGAGCAGTACTTC. As protein: CASSVAGTAYEQYF.

This chain connects TRBV5-1 to TRBJ2-1, with 10 bases aligning to TRBD1. The CDR3 totals 15 residues. The germline gives CDR1 SGHRS, CDR2 YFSETQ. V shed 9 bases, J shed 9 bases, and the junction held 15 bases outside the gene matches. The CDR3 loop reads CATRSGTGEFSEQFF. CDR3 DNA: TGCGCCACACGATCCGGGACAGGGGAATTTAGTGAGCAGTTCTTC.

The V and J genes are TRBV30 and TRBJ1-3; D may be TRBD1 (6 bases). V lost 3 bases to trimming and J lost 3 bases, with 12 bases between them. This CDR3 spans 14 amino acids. From germline, CDR1 is GTSNPN and CDR2 SVGIG (reference sequence). The CDR3 reads CAWRATGIGNTIYF. DNA for the CDR3: TGTGCCTGGAGGGCGACAGGAATTGGAAACACCATATATTTT.

J is TRBJ1-1 and V is TRBV29-1; 9 bases align to TRBD1. In germline, CDR1 is SQVTM, CDR2 ANQGSEA. CDR3 length: 13 amino acids. V was pared by 7 bases and J by 5 bases, with 8 bases of the junction left unmatched. The CDR3 protein is CSENRGQETEAFF. The CDR3 DNA sequence: TGCAGCGAAAACAGGGGGCAGGAGACTGAAGCTTTCTTT. Complete variable domain (other parts from reference TRBV29-1 and TRBJ1-1): SAVISQKPSRDICQRGTSLTIQCQVDSQVTMMFWYRQQPGQSLTLIATANQGSEATYESGFVIDKFPISRPNLTFSTLTVSNMSPEDSSIYLCSENRGQETEAFFGQGTRLTVV.

The chain has TRBV15 and TRBJ1-2; 7 nucleotides agree with TRBD1. Losses at the gene ends were 1 base for V and 6 bases for J; bases not matched to a gene: 5. CDR3 length: 14 amino acids. Per the germline V gene, CDR1 is LNHNV and CDR2 is YYDKDF (reference sequence). The CDR3 spells CATSRGNRGHGYTF. The CDR3 bases are TGTGCCACCAGCAGAGGGAACAGGGGCCATGGCTACACCTTC. Full variable domain (outside the CDR3, taken from reference TRBV15 and TRBJ1-2): DAMVIQNPRYQVTQFGKPVTLSCSQTLNHNVMYWYQQKSSQAPKLLFHYYDKDFNNEADTPDNFQSRRPNTSFCFLDIRSPGLGDTAMYLCATSRGNRGHGYTFGSGTRLTVV.

The chain couples TRBV29-1 to TRBJ2-1; possibly TRBD1 for D (6 bases). The CDR3 consists of 14 residues. Germline V gene lookup returns CDR1 SQVTM and CDR2 ANQGSEA. V lost 3 bases, J lost 5 bases, and 14 bases lay in between. In DNA, the CDR3 is TGCAGCGTTGACGGCGGGTCAGGGGACAATGAGCAGTTCTTC. This encodes CSVDGGSGDNEQFF.

The rearrangement links TRBV7-9 to TRBJ2-7, with 12 bases identical to TRBD2. Germline CDR1 reads SEHNR; CDR2 reads FQNEAQ (reference sequence). With 4 bases clipped from V and 7 bases from J, the junction kept 5 bases outside the gene matches. The CDR3 spans 14 residues. The CDR3 region is CASSSTSGSDEQYF. The CDR3 bases are TGTGCCAGCAGCTCGACTAGCGGGAGCGATGAGCAGTACTTC.

This chain connects TRBV19 to TRBJ1-5, with D unresolved. V dropped 10 bases and J dropped 2 bases, with 15 bases sitting between them. Germline CDR1 is LNHDA and CDR2 is SQIVND (reference sequence). CDR3 length: 14 amino acids. CDR3 sequence (DNA): TGTGCCACTCAGACTATTTTCGGCAATCAGCCCCAGCATTTT. Translated: CATQTIFGNQPQHF. The complete variable domain, with remaining parts taken from reference TRBV19 and TRBJ1-5, reads DGGITQSPKYLFRKEGQNVTLSCEQNLNHDAMYWYRQDPGQGLRLIYYSQIVNDFQKGDIAEGYSVSREKKESFPLTVTSAQKNPTAFYLCATQTIFGNQPQHFGDGTRLSIL.